This T cell receptor (beta chain) was documented in a study of OX40 agonist ivuxolimab in advanced cancers. The V end was cut by 6 bases, the J end by 7 bases, with 19 bases between. The CDR3 is made up of 15 amino acids. Germline assignment: CDR1 MNHNS and CDR2 SASEGT. TCRdb keeps only in-frame clones here, not all; method: immunoSEQ multiplex PCR. Here the sample spans roughly 75,000 clones, 85% to 90% being singletons. This clonotype was obtained from an adult with an advanced solid tumor such as melanoma, head and neck, liver or kidney cancer. The specimen was CD4+ or CD8+ T cells sorted from blood, collected in a trial of the OX40 agonist ivuxolimab. V gene TRBV6-1 combines with J gene TRBJ2-1; possibly TRBD2 for D (7 bases). The CDR3 DNA reads TGTGCCAGCAGCGAGGGGGGGGGAGTACGGAATGAGCAGTTCTTC. Its protein product is CASSEGGGVRNEQFF.